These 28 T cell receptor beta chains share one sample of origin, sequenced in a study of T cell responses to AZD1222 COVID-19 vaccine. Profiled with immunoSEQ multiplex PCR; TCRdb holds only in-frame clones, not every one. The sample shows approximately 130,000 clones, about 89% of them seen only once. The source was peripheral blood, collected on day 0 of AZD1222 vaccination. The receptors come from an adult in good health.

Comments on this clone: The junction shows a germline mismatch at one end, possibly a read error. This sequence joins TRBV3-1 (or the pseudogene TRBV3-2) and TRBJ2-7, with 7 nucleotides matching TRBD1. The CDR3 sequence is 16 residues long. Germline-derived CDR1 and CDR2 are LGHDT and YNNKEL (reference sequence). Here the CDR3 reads CASSQGLLRGHYAQYF. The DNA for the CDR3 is TGTGCCAGCAGCCAGGGCCTCCTTAGGGGGCACTACGCGCAGTACTTC.

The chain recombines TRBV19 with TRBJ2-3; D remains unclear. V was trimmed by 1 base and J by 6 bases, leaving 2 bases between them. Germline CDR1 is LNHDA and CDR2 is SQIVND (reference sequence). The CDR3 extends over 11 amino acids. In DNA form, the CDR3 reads TGTGCCAGTAGTATAGCGGATACGCAGTATTTT. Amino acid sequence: CASSIADTQYF.

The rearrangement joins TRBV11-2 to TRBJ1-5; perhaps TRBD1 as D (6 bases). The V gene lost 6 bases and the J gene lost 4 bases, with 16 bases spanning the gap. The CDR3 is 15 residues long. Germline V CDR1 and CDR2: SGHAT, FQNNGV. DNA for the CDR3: TGTGCCAGCAGTCGAGGGGGTGGTTCAAATCAGCCCCAGCATTTT. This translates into CASSRGGGSNQPQHF.

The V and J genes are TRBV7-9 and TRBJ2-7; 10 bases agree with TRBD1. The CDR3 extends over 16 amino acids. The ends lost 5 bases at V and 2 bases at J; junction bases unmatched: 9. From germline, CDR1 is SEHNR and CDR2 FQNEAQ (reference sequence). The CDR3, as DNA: TGTGCCAGCAGCCTCTGGACAGGGGGTTATACCTACGAGCAGTACTTC. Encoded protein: CASSLWTGGYTYEQYF. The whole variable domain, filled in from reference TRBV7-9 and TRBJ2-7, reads DTGVSQNPRHKITKRGQNVTFRCDPISEHNRLYWYRQTLGQGPEFLTYFQNEAQLEKSRLLSDRFSAERPKGSFSTLEIQRTEQGDSAMYLCASSLWTGGYTYEQYFGPGTRLTVT.

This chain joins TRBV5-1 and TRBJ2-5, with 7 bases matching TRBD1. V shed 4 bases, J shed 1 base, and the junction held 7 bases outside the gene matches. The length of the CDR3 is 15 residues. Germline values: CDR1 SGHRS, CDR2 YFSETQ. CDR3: CASSNRQGGQETQYF. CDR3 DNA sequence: TGCGCCAGCAGCAACCGACAGGGCGGCCAAGAGACCCAGTACTTC.

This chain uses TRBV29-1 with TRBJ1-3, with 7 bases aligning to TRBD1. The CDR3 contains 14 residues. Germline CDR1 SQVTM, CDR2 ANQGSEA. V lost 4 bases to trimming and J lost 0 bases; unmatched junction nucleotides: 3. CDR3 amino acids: CSVVTGASGNTIYF. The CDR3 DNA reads TGCAGCGTTGTTACAGGGGCCTCTGGAAACACCATATATTTT.

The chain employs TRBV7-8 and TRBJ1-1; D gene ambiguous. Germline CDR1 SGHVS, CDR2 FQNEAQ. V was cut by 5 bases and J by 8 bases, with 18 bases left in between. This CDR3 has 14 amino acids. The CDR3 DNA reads TGTGCCAGCAGCCTAAAGCCGGGTCGTGGGGAAGCTTTCTTT. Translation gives CASSLKPGRGEAFF.

The DNA for the CDR3 is TGTGCCAGCAGCTCGCCCGGGGCAGGAGCGGATACGCAGTATTTT. This translates into CASSSPGAGADTQYF. The genes are TRBV7-9 and TRBJ2-3; D is possibly TRBD1 or TRBD2 (5 bases each). The germline V gene has CDR1 SEHNR and CDR2 FQNEAQ (reference sequence). Trimming removed 4 bases from V and 6 bases from J, with 17 bases in between. The CDR3 length is 15 residues.

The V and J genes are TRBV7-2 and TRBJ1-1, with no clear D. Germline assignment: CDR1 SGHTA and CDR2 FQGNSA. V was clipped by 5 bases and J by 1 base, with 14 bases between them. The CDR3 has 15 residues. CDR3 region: CASSLVAGKNTEAFF. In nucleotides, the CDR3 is TGTGCCAGCAGCCTAGTGGCGGGTAAGAACACTGAAGCTTTCTTT.

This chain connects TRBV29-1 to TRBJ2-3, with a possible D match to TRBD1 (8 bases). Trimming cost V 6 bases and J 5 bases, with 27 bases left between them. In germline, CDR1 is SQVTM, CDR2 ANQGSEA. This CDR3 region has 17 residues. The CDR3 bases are TGCAGCGTCGCCAGATTAGGGACAGGTTGGGAGGGAGATACGCAGTATTTT. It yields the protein CSVARLGTGWEGDTQYF.

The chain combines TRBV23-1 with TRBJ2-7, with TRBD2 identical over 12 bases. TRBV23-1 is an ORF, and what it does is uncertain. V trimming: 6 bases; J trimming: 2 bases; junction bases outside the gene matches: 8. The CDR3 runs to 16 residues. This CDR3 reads CASRASPSGRAYEQYF. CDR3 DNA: TGCGCCAGCAGGGCGTCGCCTAGCGGGAGGGCCTACGAGCAGTACTTC.

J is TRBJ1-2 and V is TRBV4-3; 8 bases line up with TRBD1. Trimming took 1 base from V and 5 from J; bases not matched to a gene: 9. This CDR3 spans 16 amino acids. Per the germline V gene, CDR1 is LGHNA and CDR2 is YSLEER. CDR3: CASSQAGQGYSYGYTF. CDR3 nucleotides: TGCGCCAGCAGCCAAGCTGGACAGGGATACTCATATGGCTACACCTTC.

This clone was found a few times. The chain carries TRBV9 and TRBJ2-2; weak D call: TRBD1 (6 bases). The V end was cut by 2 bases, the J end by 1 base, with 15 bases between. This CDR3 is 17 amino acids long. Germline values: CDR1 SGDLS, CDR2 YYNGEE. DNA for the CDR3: TGTGCCAGCAGCGTCCCCACGCAACAGGGGAACACCGGGGAGCTGTTTTTT. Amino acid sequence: CASSVPTQQGNTGELFF.

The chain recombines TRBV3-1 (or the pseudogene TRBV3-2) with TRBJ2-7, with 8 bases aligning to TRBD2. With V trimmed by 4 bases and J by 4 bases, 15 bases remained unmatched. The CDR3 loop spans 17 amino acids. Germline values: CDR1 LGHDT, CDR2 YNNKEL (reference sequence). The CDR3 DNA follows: TGTGCCAGCAGCCGCCCACGTCGATCGGGGGGGAGTTACGAGCAGTACTTC. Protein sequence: CASSRPRRSGGSYEQYF.

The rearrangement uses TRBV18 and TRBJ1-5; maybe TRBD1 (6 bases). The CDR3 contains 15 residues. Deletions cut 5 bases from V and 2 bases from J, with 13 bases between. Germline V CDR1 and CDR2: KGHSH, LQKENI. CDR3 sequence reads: CASSYGTNGNQPQHF. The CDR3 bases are TGTGCCAGCTCATACGGGACAAACGGCAATCAGCCCCAGCATTTT.

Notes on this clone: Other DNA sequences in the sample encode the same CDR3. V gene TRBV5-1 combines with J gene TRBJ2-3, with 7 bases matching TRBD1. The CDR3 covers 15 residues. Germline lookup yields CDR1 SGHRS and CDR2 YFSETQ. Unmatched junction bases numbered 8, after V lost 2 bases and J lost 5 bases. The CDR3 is CASSFRQGEGDTQYF. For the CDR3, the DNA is TGCGCCAGCAGCTTTCGGCAGGGGGAAGGAGATACGCAGTATTTT.

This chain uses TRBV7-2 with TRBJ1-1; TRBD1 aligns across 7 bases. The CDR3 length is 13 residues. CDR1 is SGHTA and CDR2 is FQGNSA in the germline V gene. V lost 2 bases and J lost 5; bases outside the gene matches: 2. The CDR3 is CASSLSTGTEAFF. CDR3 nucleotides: TGTGCCAGCAGCTTATCGACAGGGACTGAAGCTTTCTTT.

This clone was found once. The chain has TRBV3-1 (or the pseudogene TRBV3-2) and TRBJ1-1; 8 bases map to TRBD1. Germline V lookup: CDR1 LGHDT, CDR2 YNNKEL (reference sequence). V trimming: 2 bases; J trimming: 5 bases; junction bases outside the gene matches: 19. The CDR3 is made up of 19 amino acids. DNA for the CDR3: TGTGCCAGCAGCCAACGACGACAGGGGCGAATGAGTGCTTGGACTGAAGCTTTCTTT. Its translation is CASSQRRQGRMSAWTEAFF.

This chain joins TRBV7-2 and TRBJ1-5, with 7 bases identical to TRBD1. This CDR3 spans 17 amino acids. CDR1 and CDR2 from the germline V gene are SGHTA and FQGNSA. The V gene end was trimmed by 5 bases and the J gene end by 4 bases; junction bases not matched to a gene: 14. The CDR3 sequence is CASSPQSGQFFNQPQHF. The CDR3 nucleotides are TGTGCCAGCAGCCCCCAATCGGGACAGTTTTTTAATCAGCCCCAGCATTTT.

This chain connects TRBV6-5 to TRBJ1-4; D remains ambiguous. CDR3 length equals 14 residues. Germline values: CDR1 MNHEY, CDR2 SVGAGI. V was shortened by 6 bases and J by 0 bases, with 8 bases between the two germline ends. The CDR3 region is CASRSPATNEKLFF. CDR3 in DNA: TGTGCCAGCAGGTCGCCTGCAACTAATGAAAAACTGTTTTTT.

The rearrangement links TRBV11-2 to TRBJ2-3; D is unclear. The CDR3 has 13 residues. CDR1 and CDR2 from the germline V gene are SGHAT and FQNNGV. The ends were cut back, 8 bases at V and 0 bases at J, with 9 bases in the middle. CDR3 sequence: CASEASSTDTQYF. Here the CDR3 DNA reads TGTGCCAGCGAAGCTTCTAGCACAGATACGCAGTATTTT.

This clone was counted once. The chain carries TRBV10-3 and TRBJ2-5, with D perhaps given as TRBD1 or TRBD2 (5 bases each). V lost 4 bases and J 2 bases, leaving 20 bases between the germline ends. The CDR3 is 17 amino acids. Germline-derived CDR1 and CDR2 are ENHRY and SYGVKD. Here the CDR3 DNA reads TGTGCCATCAGTGGGCAAGGGGACCAACACTTGCAAGAGACCCAGTACTTC. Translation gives CAISGQGDQHLQETQYF.

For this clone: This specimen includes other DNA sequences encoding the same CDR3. The CDR3 region is CASSLSGNQPQHF. CDR3 nucleotide sequence: TGTGCCAGCAGTTTATCAGGGAATCAGCCCCAGCATTTT. The chain recombines TRBV12-3 or TRBV12-4 with TRBJ1-5, with a weak D call TRBD1 (5 bases). The CDR3 runs to 13 residues. Trimming stripped 2 bases from V and 4 bases from J, with 6 bases between.

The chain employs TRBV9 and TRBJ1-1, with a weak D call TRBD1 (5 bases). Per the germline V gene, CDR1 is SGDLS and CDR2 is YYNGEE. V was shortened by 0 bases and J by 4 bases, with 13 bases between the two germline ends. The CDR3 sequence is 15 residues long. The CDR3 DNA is TGTGCCAGCAGCGTAGCTGAGGGGTGGGGCACTGAAGCTTTCTTT. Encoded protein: CASSVAEGWGTEAFF.

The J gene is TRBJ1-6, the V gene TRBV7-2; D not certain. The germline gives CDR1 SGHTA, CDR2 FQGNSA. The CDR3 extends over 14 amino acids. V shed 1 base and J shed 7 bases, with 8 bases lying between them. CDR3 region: CASSLVRQNSPLHF. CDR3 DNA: TGTGCCAGCAGCTTAGTCAGGCAAAATTCACCCCTCCACTTT.

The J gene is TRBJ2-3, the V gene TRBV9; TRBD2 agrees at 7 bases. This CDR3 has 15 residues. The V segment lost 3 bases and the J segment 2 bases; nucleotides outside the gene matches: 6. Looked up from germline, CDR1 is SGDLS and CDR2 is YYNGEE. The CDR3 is CASSGTSAVTDTQYF. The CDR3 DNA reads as TGTGCCAGCAGCGGTACTAGCGCCGTCACAGATACGCAGTATTTT.

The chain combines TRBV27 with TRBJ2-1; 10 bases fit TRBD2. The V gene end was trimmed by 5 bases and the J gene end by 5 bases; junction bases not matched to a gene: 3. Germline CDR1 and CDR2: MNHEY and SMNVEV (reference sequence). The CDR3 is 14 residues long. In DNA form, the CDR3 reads TGTGCCAGCAGTCGGCTAGCGGGGGACAATGAGCAGTTCTTC. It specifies CASSRLAGDNEQFF.

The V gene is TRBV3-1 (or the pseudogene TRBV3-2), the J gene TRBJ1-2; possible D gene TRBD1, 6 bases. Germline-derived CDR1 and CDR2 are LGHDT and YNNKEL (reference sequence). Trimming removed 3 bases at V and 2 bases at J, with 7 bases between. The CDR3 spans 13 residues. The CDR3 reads CASSQRGNYGYTF. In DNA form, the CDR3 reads TGTGCCAGCAGCCAGAGGGGGAACTATGGCTACACCTTC.